This TCR beta chain was recovered during a study of regulatory T cells in long-lasting Graves disease. The TCR beta library used iRepertoire HTBI primers with Arm-PCR amplification of CDR3. As handled by the study authors: Gene usage covered approximately 65 TRBV and roughly 13 TRBJ segments. TCRdb analysed the multiplex PCR reads with MiXCR anew, one entry per CDR3 protein. The V and J calls reflect TCRdb's pipeline rather than the authors' work. There are around 460,000 distinct CDR3 sequences in the sample; around a fifth occur only once, and under 15% lies in the top ten. Regarding time point: persistent/refractory GD, antithyroid drugs over 5 years with positive TRAb. PBMCs were the source of the RNA used for TCR sequencing. Germline loops: CDR1 DFQATT, CDR2 SNEGSKA (reference sequence). The junction had 9 bases not matched to a gene; V was cut back by 5 bases and J by 4 bases. The CDR3 length is 14 residues.

This sequence joins TRBV20-1 and TRBJ2-5; 8 bases are shared with TRBD2. This receptor was obtained from a female donor with Graves disease. The sample here was peripheral blood mononuclear cells (PBMCs), taken when the disease was refractory, from a patient treated with antithyroid drugs. The CDR3 DNA follows: TGCAGTGCTGCGAGCGGGGGTGGCCCAGAGACCCAGTACTTC. Amino acids: CSAASGGGPETQYF.